This entry features one TCR beta chain sequence. This clone was counted ten times or more. Its antigen specificity is not known. The input lacks base qualities; no much larger clone sits a single base away. The data originate from a study of cytomegalovirus exposure and HLA in healthy donors (dated by TCRdb to 2016 to 2017). Study-wide context: An earlier analysis of 587 of the donors reported 276 Gb of sequence data and 95 million to 140 million unique TCR beta sequences obtained from some 170 million T cells. Roughly 300 gigabases of sequencing data and approximately 93 million unique TCR sequences were included in an early release covering 500 to 750 HLA-typed donors. Among the approximately 400 genotyped donors, around 81% belonged to the genetic ancestry cluster associated with self-reported Caucasian donors. The study aimed to test whether cataloging public T cell receptors could reveal signatures of past pathogen exposure. The T cell repertoires of under 700 subjects were profiled by immunosequencing and related to cytomegalovirus serostatus. A separate validation cohort of approximately 120 different subjects was used in addition to the approximately 640-subject first cohort. To predict cytomegalovirus infection status, the study combined high-throughput TCR immunosequencing, statistical association of individual TCRs with disease status, and machine learning. A later analysis re-examined previously published TCR beta repertoires from roughly 650 donors and added high-resolution HLA genotyping to investigate patterns of TCR occurrence. In the later analysis, no new phenotypic data were used to find candidate immune exposures; instead, reliance was placed on TCR beta sequences and their occurrence across donors. An earlier analysis of 500 to 750 of the donors applied high-throughput TCR beta sequencing to assess whether each TCR beta V gene segment acted as functional or pseudogenic. Donor age, sex, ethnicity and CMV serostatus were compiled together with the repertoire data. A later genetic analysis took genome-wide SNP genotypes for about 55% of the roughly 700 donors and used that subset as a discovery cohort. All discovery cohort repertoires had been generated using a single sequencing platform. Class I and class II HLA loci were covered by the typing at four-digit resolution. Typing coverage varied by locus: about 620-640 donors for A, B, C, DRB1 and DQB1; 522 for DQA1; about 570 for DPA1; roughly 450 for DPB1. Four to six DR-DQ haplotypes were handled as single units for association and clustering, since linkage in the cohort was strong. Among some 400 genotyped donors of the cohort, an average of roughly 230,000 unique TCR beta nucleotide sequences was sequenced per donor, of which roughly 18% were non-productive. The investigation overall reported the following: A cluster of highly shared sequence variants was judged likely to represent a technical artifact of the sequencing pipeline. According to a later analysis, TCR association rates differed among HLA loci, with DRB1 alleles showing the most associated TCRs and HLA-C alleles showing the fewest. CMV serostatus was the only immune exposure information available for the cohort. A further reported finding was that TCR beta sequences accurately predicted the HLA-A and HLA-B alleles for most subjects in the first cohort. The classifier was reported to diagnose cytomegalovirus status with high specificity and sensitivity in both the original cohort and the validation cohort. Roughly 17 rarely observed V segments, including chromosome 9 orphons, were excluded from the earlier analysis of about 600 of the donors because counts were too low. A later analysis found that most CMV-associated TCR beta chains appeared HLA-restricted, with HLA associations seemingly driven largely by CMV exposure. Some IMGT-functional V segments, including TRBV6-2 and TRBV6-3, could not be distinguished by the 87-base-pair reads and were therefore excluded. According to the authors, the approach could potentially be generalized to other disease states and immunological phenotypes. Because some donors lacked HLA typing at each locus, the association tests relied only on the typed subset. A later genetic analysis reported fewer N-insertions in productive TCRs among donors in an Asian-associated ancestry cluster than the roughly 700-donor mean. In vitro tests confirmed that a few of the cytomegalovirus-associated TCR beta chains recognize cytomegalovirus antigens. In an earlier analysis of approximately 600 of the donors, most TCR beta V segments were observed in productive rearrangements about 87% or about 30% of the time, broadly matching IMGT annotations. Most TCR sequences were seen in very few donors, while some public TCRs were found in many individuals. In a later analysis, some 17,000 TCR beta sequences were associated with specific HLA alleles at a false discovery rate of 0.05. When HLA alleles, especially DR and DQ, strongly co-occurred, attributing TCR associations to individual alleles was difficult. Correlated functional status among segregating V segments might reflect linkage disequilibrium, but an unknown experimental factor could not be ruled out. According to a later analysis, parvovirus B19, influenza, CMV and Epstein-Barr virus appeared linked to several top co-occurrence clusters. In the study, approximately 160 TCR beta chains were listed as associated with cytomegalovirus. This cohort had only TCR beta chains sequenced, and the lack of alpha or paired-chain data limited which features could be detected. Roughly uniform sequencing depth across donors was assumed in presence/absence analyses, although this assumption may not hold. A later genetic analysis associated a missense DCLRE1C variant with V-gene and J-gene trimming of TCR beta chains, and an independent cohort replicated the association. Compared with equally common non-associated chains, HLA-associated TCR beta chains in a later analysis were more clonally expanded and had lower generation probabilities.

The library was generated by the immunoSEQ multiplex PCR assay. A mixture of 60 forward primers for TCR Vbeta segments and 13 reverse primers for TCR Jbeta segments was used in the multiplex PCR. A multiplex PCR assay on genomic DNA amplified the CDR3 region of rearranged TCR beta genes. The amplified TCR beta libraries were sequenced on the Illumina HiSeq System as 87-base-pair reads. As for the authors' bioinformatics: A later analysis counted 75 million to 100 million unique TCR beta chains across the 550 to 700 repertoires, and roughly 9.9 million of these chains were shared by at least two donors. A nearest-neighbor algorithm error-corrected the raw reads and collapsed the reads into unique sequences, merging closely related sequences to remove PCR and sequencing errors. To assign V, D and J gene segments, CDR3 sequences were aligned to IMGT reference sequences. For a sequence to be retained, at least a six-nucleotide match to both a V gene segment and a J gene segment was required. Rearrangements were called productive when the CDR3 lacked stop codons and stayed in frame with V and J; all others were non-productive. Following IMGT convention, CDR3 was defined as the stretch from the second conserved V-encoded cysteine to the conserved J-encoded phenylalanine. The earlier analysis of about 560 of the donors excluded any sequence lacking an unambiguous match to a single V gene segment. In an earlier analysis of some 590 of the donors, a V segment was called functional when productive rearrangements were above 56.7%, and segregating when the standard deviation between donors exceeded 5%. A statistical classification framework was developed to diagnose cytomegalovirus status using the catalog of TCR beta chain sequences. In a later analysis, TCR nucleotide sequences were compared against IMGT/GENE-DB human TR gene sequences so that V and J genes could be assigned. A later analysis assigned CDR3 sequences and most-parsimonious VDJ recombination scenarios with the TCRdist pipeline. In a later analysis, each TCR beta chain was defined by its CDR3 amino acid sequence together with its V-gene family, and reads lacking a unique V-gene family were excluded. A later analysis removed 592 highly shared, low-generation-probability nucleotide sequences to deal with suspected cross-contamination and a sequencing artifact. A later analysis calculated a clonal expansion index for each public chain from normalized within-repertoire ranks of inferred template counts. In a later analysis, generation probabilities were computed using a VDJ recombination model fitted to out-of-frame rearrangements, and the results were checked against IGoR. In a later analysis, TCR-TCR, TCR-HLA and TCR-CMV co-occurrence was scored with hypergeometric tests, and a repertoire-size bias correction was applied to TCR pairs. A later analysis estimated false discovery rates by permuting HLA or CMV assignments 20 times. In a later analysis, co-occurring TCRs were grouped using DBSCAN, and TCRdist sequence similarity was added for clustering within HLA-allele-positive subsets. Repertoires with fewer than 30,000 or more than 120,000 public chains were left out of co-occurrence clustering, as were about five repertoires with anomalous nucleotide sharing. Not all clones reach the TCRdb copy of this immuneACCESS table, which keeps in-frame sequences only. Checked studies attribute under half of the gap to unresolved V genes and leave the rest unexplained. D and trimming were read from the DNA, whereas the V and J calls and clone size are those reported in that table. The sample includes about 150,000 clones, with more than 7.5% observed a single time. The ten largest clones take up approximately 1.7% of the sample.

The cohort was made up of 666 healthy bone marrow donors. Cohort members were all nominally healthy when sampled, although unrecorded immune exposures were likely present. The donor was CMV seronegative and was included in the group of approximately 350 seronegative cohort members. Every donor gave a peripheral blood sample, and the peripheral blood mononuclear cells from that sample were used for TCR beta sequencing. The Qiagen DNeasy Blood Extraction Kit was used to extract genomic DNA from the blood cell samples. From the cysteine up to the phenylalanine, the CDR3 has a length of 16 residues. Just the 48-base CDR3 DNA is kept, in frame starting at base 1. Based on the germline V gene, the CDR1 and CDR2 sequences are LGHNA and YNFKEQ. The V end gives up 2 bases and the J end 1 base, leaving 8 bases in the junction not matched to a gene.

Recombination connected TRBV4-2 to TRBJ2-7, with 7 bases matching TRBD2. Sequencing was done on a sample of PBMCs. This receptor was taken from a man between 50 and 59 years old in good health and CMV-seronegative. The DNA sequence is TGTGCCAGCAGCCAATCTTCCGGGAGGTTTTCCTACGAGCAGTACTTC. This sequence encodes CASSQSSGRFSYEQYF.